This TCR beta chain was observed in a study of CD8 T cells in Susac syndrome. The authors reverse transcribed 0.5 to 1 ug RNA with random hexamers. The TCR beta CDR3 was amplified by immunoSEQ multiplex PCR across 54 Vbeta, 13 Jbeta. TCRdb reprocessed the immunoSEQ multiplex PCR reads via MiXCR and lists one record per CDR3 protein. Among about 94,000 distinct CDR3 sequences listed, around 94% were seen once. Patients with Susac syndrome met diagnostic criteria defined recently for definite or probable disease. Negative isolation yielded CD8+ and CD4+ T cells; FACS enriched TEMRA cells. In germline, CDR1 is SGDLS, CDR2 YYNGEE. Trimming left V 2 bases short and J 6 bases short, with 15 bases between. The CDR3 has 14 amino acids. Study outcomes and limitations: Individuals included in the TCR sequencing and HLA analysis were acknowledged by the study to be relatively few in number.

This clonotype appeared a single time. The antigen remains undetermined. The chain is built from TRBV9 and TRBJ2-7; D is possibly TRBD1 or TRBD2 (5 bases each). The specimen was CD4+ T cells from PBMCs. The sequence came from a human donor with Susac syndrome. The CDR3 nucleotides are TGTGCCAGCAGCGTCGAAACAGAGGGGTCCGAGCAGTACTTC. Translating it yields CASSVETEGSEQYF. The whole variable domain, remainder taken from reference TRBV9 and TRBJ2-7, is DSGVTQTPKHLITATGQRVTLRCSPRSGDLSVYWYQQSLDQGLQFLIQYYNGEERAKGNILERFSAQQFPDLHSELNLSSLELGDSALYFCASSVETEGSEQYFGPGTRLTVT.